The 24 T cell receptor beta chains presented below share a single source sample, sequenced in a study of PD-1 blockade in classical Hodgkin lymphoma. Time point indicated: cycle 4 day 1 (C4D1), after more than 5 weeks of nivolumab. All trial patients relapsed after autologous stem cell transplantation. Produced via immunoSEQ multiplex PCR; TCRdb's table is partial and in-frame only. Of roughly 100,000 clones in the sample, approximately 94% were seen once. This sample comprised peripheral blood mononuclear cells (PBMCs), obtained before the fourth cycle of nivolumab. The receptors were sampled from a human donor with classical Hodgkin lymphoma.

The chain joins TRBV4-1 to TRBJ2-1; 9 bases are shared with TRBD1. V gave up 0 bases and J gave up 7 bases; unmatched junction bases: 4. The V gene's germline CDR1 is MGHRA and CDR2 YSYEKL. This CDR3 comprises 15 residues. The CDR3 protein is CASSQDAGTGNEQFF. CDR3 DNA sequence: TGCGCCAGCAGCCAAGATGCCGGGACAGGGAATGAGCAGTTCTTC.

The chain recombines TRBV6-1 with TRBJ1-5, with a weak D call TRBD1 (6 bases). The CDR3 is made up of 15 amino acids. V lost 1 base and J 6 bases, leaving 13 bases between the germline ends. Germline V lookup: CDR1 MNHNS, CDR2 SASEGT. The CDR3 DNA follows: TGTGCCAGCAGTGAAGGTCGGCAGGGGAGTCAGCCCCAGCATTTT. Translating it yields CASSEGRQGSQPQHF.

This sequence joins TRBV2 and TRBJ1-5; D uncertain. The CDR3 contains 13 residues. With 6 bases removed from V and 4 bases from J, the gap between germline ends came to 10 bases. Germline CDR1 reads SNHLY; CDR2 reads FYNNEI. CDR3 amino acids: CASSDQWNQPQHF. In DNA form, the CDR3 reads TGTGCCAGCAGCGATCAGTGGAATCAGCCCCAGCATTTT.

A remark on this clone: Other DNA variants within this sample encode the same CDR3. DNA for the CDR3: TGTGCCAGCAGCTTGGGACAGGGGAGGGAAAAACTGTTTTTT. Amino acid sequence: CASSLGQGREKLFF. V usage is TRBV5-4 and J usage is TRBJ1-4; 8 nucleotides line up with TRBD1. After removal of 0 bases from V and 8 bases from J, the junction contained 3 bases not matched to a gene. Germline CDR1 and CDR2: SGHNT and YYREEE (reference sequence). CDR3 size: 14 residues. Full variable domain (remainder filled in from reference TRBV5-4 and TRBJ1-4): ETGVTQSPTHLIKTRGQQVTLRCSSQSGHNTVSWYQQALGQGPQFIFQYYREEENGRGNFPPRFSGLQFPNYSSELNVNALELDDSALYLCASSLGQGREKLFFGSGTQLSVL.

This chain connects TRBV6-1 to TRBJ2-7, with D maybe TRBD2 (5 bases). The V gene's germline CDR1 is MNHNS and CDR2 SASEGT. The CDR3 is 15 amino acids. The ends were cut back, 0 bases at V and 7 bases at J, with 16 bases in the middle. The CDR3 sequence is CASSEAGSGNREQYF. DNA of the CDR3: TGTGCCAGCAGTGAAGCGGGTTCGGGGAATCGAGAGCAGTACTTC.

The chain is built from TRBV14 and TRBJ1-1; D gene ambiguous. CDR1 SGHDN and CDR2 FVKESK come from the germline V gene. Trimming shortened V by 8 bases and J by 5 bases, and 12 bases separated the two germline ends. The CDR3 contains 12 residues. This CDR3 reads CASGSIRTEAFF. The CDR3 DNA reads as TGTGCCAGCGGTTCGATTCGTACTGAAGCTTTCTTT. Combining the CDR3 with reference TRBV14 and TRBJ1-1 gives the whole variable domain EAGVTQFPSHSVIEKGQTVTLRCDPISGHDNLYWYRRVMGKEIKFLLHFVKESKQDESGMPNNRFLAERTGGTYSTLKVQPAELEDSGVYFCASGSIRTEAFFGQGTRLTVV.

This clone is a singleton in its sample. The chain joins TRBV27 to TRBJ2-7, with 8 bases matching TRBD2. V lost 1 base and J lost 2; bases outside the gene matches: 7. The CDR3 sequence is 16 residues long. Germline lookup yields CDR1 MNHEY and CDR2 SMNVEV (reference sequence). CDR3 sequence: CASSLYRREAPYEQYF. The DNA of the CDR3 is TGTGCCAGCAGTTTATATCGGCGGGAGGCACCCTACGAGCAGTACTTC.

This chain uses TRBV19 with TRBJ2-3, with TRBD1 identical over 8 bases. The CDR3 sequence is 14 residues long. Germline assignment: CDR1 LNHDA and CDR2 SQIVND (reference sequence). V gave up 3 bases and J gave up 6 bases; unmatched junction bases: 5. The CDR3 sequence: CASSIGQGGDTQYF. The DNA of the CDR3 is TGTGCCAGTAGTATCGGACAGGGCGGTGATACGCAGTATTTT. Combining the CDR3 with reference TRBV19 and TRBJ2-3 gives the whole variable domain DGGITQSPKYLFRKEGQNVTLSCEQNLNHDAMYWYRQDPGQGLRLIYYSQIVNDFQKGDIAEGYSVSREKKESFPLTVTSAQKNPTAFYLCASSIGQGGDTQYFGPGTRLTVL.

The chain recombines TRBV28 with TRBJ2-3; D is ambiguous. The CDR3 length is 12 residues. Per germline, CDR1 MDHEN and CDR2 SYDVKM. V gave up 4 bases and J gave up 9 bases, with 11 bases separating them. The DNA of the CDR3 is TGTGCCAGCAGTTCCGGCCGTCGGACGCAGTATTTT. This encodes CASSSGRRTQYF.

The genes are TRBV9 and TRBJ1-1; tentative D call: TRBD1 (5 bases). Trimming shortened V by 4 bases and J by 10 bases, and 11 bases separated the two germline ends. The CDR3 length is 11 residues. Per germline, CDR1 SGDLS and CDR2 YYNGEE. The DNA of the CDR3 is TGTGCCAGCAGCAAGGGGAGGGGAGCTTTCTTT. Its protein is CASSKGRGAFF.

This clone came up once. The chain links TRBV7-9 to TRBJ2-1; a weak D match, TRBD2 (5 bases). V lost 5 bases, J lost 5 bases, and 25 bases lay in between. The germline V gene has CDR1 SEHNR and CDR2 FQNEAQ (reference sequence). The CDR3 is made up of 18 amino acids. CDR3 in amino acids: CASSLGSARRRENNEQFF. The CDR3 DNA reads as TGTGCCAGCAGCCTGGGCTCTGCGCGGAGACGGGAAAACAATGAGCAGTTCTTC.

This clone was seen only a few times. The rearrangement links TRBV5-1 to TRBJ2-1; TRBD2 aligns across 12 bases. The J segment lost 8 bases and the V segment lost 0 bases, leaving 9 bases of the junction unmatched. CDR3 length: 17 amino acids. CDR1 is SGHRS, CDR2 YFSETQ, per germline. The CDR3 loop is CASSLAPGLAGGDEQFF. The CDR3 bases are TGCGCCAGCAGCTTGGCCCCGGGACTAGCGGGTGGCGATGAGCAGTTCTTC.

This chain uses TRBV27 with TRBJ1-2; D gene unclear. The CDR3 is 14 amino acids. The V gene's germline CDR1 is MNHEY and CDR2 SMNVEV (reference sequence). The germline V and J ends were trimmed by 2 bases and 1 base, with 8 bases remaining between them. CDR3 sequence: CASSLGGGNYGYTF. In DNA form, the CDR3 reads TGTGCCAGCAGTTTAGGAGGCGGTAACTATGGCTACACCTTC.

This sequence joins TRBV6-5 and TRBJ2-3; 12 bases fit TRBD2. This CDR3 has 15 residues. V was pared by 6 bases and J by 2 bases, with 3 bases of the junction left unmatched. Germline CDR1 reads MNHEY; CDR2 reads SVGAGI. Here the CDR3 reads CASRGLAGHTDTQYF. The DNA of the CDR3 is TGTGCCAGCAGAGGACTAGCGGGACACACAGATACGCAGTATTTT.

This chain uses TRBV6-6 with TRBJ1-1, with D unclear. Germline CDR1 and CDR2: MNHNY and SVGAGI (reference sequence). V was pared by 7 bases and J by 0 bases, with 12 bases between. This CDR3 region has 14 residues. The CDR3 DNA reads TGTGCCAGCACCCTACTTAAGATGAACACTGAAGCTTTCTTT. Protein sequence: CASTLLKMNTEAFF.

CDR3 protein: CAWSVEGRASEQYF. The CDR3 coding sequence is TGTGCCTGGAGTGTAGAAGGGAGGGCGAGCGAGCAGTACTTC. This chain links TRBV30 with TRBJ2-7; 7 positions match TRBD2. V trimming: 0 bases; J trimming: 6 bases; junction bases outside the gene matches: 8. Germline V gene lookup returns CDR1 GTSNPN and CDR2 SVGIG (reference sequence). The CDR3 consists of 14 residues.

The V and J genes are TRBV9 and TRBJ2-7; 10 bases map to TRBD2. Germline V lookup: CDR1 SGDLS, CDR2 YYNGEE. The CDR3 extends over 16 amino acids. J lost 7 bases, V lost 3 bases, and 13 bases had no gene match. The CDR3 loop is CASSGSGLAGVEEQYF. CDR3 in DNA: TGTGCCAGCAGCGGCTCAGGGCTAGCGGGAGTCGAAGAGCAGTACTTC.

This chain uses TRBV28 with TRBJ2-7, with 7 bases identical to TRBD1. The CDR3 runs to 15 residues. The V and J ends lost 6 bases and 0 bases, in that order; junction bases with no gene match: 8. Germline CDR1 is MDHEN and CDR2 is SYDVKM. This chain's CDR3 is CASRETGATSYEQYF. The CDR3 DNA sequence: TGTGCCAGCAGGGAAACAGGGGCAACCTCCTACGAGCAGTACTTC.

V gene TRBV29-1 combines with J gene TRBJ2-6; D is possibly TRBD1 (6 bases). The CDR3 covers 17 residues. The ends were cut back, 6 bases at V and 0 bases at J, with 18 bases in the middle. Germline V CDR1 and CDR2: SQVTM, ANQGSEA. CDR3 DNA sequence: TGCAGCGTATCCCAGCCGGGACACGACTCTGGGGCCAACGTCCTGACTTTC. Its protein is CSVSQPGHDSGANVLTF.

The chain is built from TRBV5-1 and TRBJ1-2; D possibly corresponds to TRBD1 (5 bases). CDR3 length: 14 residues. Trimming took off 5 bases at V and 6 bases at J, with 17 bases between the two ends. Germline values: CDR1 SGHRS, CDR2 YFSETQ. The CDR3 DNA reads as TGCGCCAGCAGTGGATCCGGGGGAATGGATGGCTACACCTTC. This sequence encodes CASSGSGGMDGYTF.

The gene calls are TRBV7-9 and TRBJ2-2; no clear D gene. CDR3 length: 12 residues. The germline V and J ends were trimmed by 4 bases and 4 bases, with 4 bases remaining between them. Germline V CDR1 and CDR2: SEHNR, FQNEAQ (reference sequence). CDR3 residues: CASSYTTGELFF. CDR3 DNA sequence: TGTGCCAGCAGCTACACCACCGGGGAGCTGTTTTTT.

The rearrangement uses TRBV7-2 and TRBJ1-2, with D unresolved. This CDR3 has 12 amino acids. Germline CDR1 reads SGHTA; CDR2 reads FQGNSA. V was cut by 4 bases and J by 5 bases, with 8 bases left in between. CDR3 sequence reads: CASSSVGYGYTF. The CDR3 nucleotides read TGTGCCAGCAGCTCGGTAGGGTATGGCTACACCTTC.

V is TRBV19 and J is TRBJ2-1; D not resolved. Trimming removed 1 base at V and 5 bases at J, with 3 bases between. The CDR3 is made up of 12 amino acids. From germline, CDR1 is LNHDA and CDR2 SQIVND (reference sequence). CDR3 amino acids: CASSIGNNEQFF. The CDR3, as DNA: TGTGCCAGTAGTATAGGCAACAATGAGCAGTTCTTC.

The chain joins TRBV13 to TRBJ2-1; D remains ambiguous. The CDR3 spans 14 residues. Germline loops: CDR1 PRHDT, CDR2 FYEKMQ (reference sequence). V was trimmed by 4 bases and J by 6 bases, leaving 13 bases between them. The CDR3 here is CASSSRYAPNEQFF. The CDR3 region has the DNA TGTGCCAGCAGCTCCCGGTATGCGCCCAATGAGCAGTTCTTC.